The 28 T cell receptor beta chains reported below all come from one sample, sequenced in a study of neurological immune-mediated disorders. TCRdb redid the calling of the 5' RACE reads with MiXCR, one entry per CDR3 protein. The sample holds around 78,000 distinct CDR3 sequences; approximately 17% are singletons and the top ten take 15%. Sample: PBMCs. The receptors come from a woman in her forties in good health.

In this sample, this clonotype turned up many times. The chain employs TRBV5-1 and TRBJ1-2; TRBD1 aligns across 8 bases. The CDR3 has 15 residues. Germline trimming cut 4 bases from V and 8 bases from J; bases unmatched to any gene: 13. CDR1 is SGHRS and CDR2 is YFSETQ in the germline V gene. The DNA for the CDR3 is TGCGCCAGCAGCAACCCTCCGGGACAGGCCGTAGGCTACACCTTC. Translating it yields CASSNPPGQAVGYTF.

At least ten counts were recorded for this clonotype. This chain connects TRBV6-5 to TRBJ1-1; 7 bases map to TRBD1. CDR1 is MNHEY, CDR2 SVGAGI, per germline. This CDR3 comprises 16 residues. The V and J ends lost 2 bases and 10 bases, in that order; junction bases with no gene match: 16. In DNA, the CDR3 is TGTGCCAGCAGTTACAGTCATCTCACAGGGGCGGGGGGAGCTTTCTTT. Amino acid sequence: CASSYSHLTGAGGAFF.

V usage is TRBV20-1 and J usage is TRBJ1-1; D is uncertain. The germline CDR1 and CDR2 sequences are DFQATT and SNEGSKA (reference sequence). Trimming removed 5 bases from V and 0 bases from J, with 7 bases in between. This CDR3 is built from 12 residues. This CDR3 is CSADTVNTEAFF. The CDR3 DNA reads as TGCAGTGCTGATACGGTGAACACTGAAGCTTTCTTT.

This clonotype appeared many times. The chain employs TRBV5-1 and TRBJ1-2; D gene uncertain. The V gene's germline CDR1 is SGHRS and CDR2 YFSETQ. V was pared by 0 bases and J by 3 bases, with 6 bases between. This CDR3 contains 13 residues. The chain's CDR3 is CASSLAGDYGYTF. The CDR3 region has the DNA TGCGCCAGCAGCTTGGCGGGAGACTATGGCTACACCTTC.

The rearrangement links TRBV28 to TRBJ2-7; a possible D gene is TRBD2 (6 bases). The CDR3 runs 14 residues. Trimming shortened V by 5 bases and J by 2 bases, and 13 bases separated the two germline ends. The germline V gene encodes CDR1 MDHEN and CDR2 SYDVKM. CDR3 nucleotides: TGTGCCAGCAGTACGCGGGACCGTCCCTACGAGCAGTACGTC. Encoded protein: CASSTRDRPYEQYV.

The chain links TRBV19 to TRBJ2-1; perhaps TRBD2 as D (5 bases). V was pared by 5 bases and J by 5 bases, with 16 bases between. The V gene's germline CDR1 is LNHDA and CDR2 SQIVND (reference sequence). This CDR3 has 15 residues. The CDR3 reads CASSHRTATNNEQFF. The CDR3 nucleotides are TGTGCCAGTAGTCACCGGACTGCCACTAACAATGAGCAGTTCTTC. The whole variable domain, filled in from reference TRBV19 and TRBJ2-1, reads DGGITQSPKYLFRKEGQNVTLSCEQNLNHDAMYWYRQDPGQGLRLIYYSQIVNDFQKGDIAEGYSVSREKKESFPLTVTSAQKNPTAFYLCASSHRTATNNEQFFGPGTRLTVL.

This clonotype showed up many times. This CDR3 is CASSQVRQGSSYNEQFF. Written as DNA, the CDR3 is TGCGCCAGCAGCCAAGTAAGGCAGGGCAGCTCCTACAATGAGCAGTTCTTC. This sequence joins TRBV4-3 and TRBJ2-1; a possible D gene is TRBD1 (5 bases). Germline CDR1 reads LGHNA; CDR2 reads YSLEER. V gave up 1 base and J gave up 0 bases, with 13 bases separating them. The CDR3 runs to 17 residues.

This clonotype appeared many times. The chain combines TRBV9 with TRBJ2-6; possibly TRBD1 for D (6 bases). Between the trimmed V and J ends, which lost 8 bases and 0 bases, there was a span of 15 bases. There are 16 residues in the CDR3. Germline V lookup: CDR1 SGDLS, CDR2 YYNGEE. The CDR3 coding sequence is TGTGCCAGTTCGGAACAGGGATACTCTGGGGCCAACGTCCTGACTTTC. Residues: CASSEQGYSGANVLTF.

This clonotype was counted ten times or more. The chain employs TRBV7-2 and TRBJ1-1; weak D call: TRBD1 (5 bases). CDR1 is SGHTA, CDR2 FQGNSA, per germline. The CDR3 is made up of 16 amino acids. V was cut by 5 bases and J by 4 bases, with 20 bases left in between. The CDR3, as DNA: TGTGCCAGCAGCCTAGTGATTGCGGGGCGCGGCACTGAAGCTTTCTTT. Translating gives CASSLVIAGRGTEAFF.

A few counts support this clonotype. The chain links TRBV7-9 to TRBJ1-1, with a possible D match to TRBD1 (5 bases). Germline V gene lookup returns CDR1 SEHNR and CDR2 FQNEAQ (reference sequence). The CDR3 length is 14 residues. V lost 7 bases, J lost 3 bases, and 15 bases lay in between. The CDR3 loop reads CASILNQGDTEAFF. CDR3 sequence (DNA): TGTGCCAGCATCCTGAACCAAGGGGACACTGAAGCTTTCTTT.

This clonotype was recorded many times. V usage is TRBV10-1 and J usage is TRBJ2-2; tentative D call: TRBD1 (6 bases). Germline CDR1 WNHNN, CDR2 SYGVQD (reference sequence). The CDR3 is made up of 12 amino acids. V lost 8 bases to trimming and J lost 6 bases, with 10 bases between them. The CDR3 spells CASAQGPGELFF. CDR3 coding DNA: TGCGCCAGCGCACAGGGCCCCGGGGAGCTGTTTTTT.

As regards this clonotype: Just one base apart from a much larger clone, this may be a read error. The chain recombines TRBV24-1 with TRBJ2-1; D not resolved. The V and J ends lost 2 bases and 0 bases respectively, with 10 bases between them. Germline V gene sequence: CDR1 KGHDR, CDR2 SFDVKD. The CDR3 runs 16 residues. The CDR3 DNA reads as TGTGCCACCAGTGATTCCGACCCACGCTCCTACAATGAGCAGTTCTTC. Translating it yields CATSDSDPRSYNEQFF.

This clonotype was detected many times. The genes are TRBV6-5 and TRBJ1-4, with TRBD1 as a possible D gene (5 bases). Trimming removed 5 bases at V and 8 bases at J, with 15 bases between. The CDR3 contains 14 residues. The germline gives CDR1 MNHEY, CDR2 SVGAGI. CDR3 nucleotide sequence: TGTGCCAGCAGTCCGGGACCAAGAGGAGAAAAACTGTTTTTT. Protein product: CASSPGPRGEKLFF.

The genes are TRBV5-1 and TRBJ1-2; D is undetermined. The CDR3 runs 13 residues. The germline V and J ends were trimmed by 7 bases and 7 bases, with 17 bases remaining between them. Germline V gene data show CDR1 as SGHRS and CDR2 as YFSETQ. CDR3: CASESDFGVGYTF. CDR3 DNA: TGCGCCAGCGAGAGTGATTTCGGGGTTGGCTACACCTTC. Together with reference TRBV5-1 and TRBJ1-2, the CDR3 gives the full variable domain: KAGVTQTPRYLIKTRGQQVTLSCSPISGHRSVSWYQQTPGQGLQFLFEYFSETQRNKGNFPGRFSGRQFSNSRSEMNVSTLELGDSALYLCASESDFGVGYTFGSGTRLTVV.

There are a few counts of this clonotype. J is TRBJ1-2 and V is TRBV12-3 or TRBV12-4; D is unclear. CDR3 length equals 15 residues. V was pared by 9 bases and J by 7 bases, with 24 bases between. CDR3 in amino acids: CASAQREGIGGGYTF. The CDR3 DNA reads TGTGCCAGTGCGCAGAGGGAAGGAATTGGTGGTGGCTACACCTTC.

This clonotype was seen ten or more times. The chain recombines TRBV10-3 with TRBJ2-7; 8 bases are a match to TRBD1. This CDR3 has 14 residues. V was pared by 10 bases and J by 0 bases, with 8 bases of the junction left unmatched. CDR1 ENHRY and CDR2 SYGVKD come from the germline V gene. CDR3 sequence (DNA): TGTGCCACTCAAACTGGACAGGGCTCCTACGAGCAGTACGTC. Residues: CATQTGQGSYEQYV.

This clonotype appeared many times. This chain joins TRBV4-3 and TRBJ2-3; 7 bases fit TRBD1. The CDR3 has 14 amino acids. Germline CDR1 is LGHNA and CDR2 is YSLEER. Trimming cost V 3 bases and J 4 bases; bases outside gene matches: 4. The CDR3 bases are TGCGCCAGCAGCCAGGGGACAGTGGCAGATACGCAGTATTTT. Its protein is CASSQGTVADTQYF.

This clonotype was recorded at least ten times. The chain recombines TRBV12-3 or TRBV12-4 with TRBJ2-1; TRBD2 matches 12 bases. The V gene end was trimmed by 6 bases and the J gene end by 9 bases; junction bases not matched to a gene: 6. CDR3 size: 14 residues. The CDR3 loop is CASRLAGGPGEQFF. The CDR3 DNA is TGTGCCAGCAGGCTAGCGGGGGGGCCCGGTGAGCAGTTCTTC.

This clonotype has at least ten counts. The chain employs TRBV3-1 and TRBJ2-5; weak D call: TRBD1 (6 bases). The CDR3 is made up of 15 amino acids. Trimming took off 1 base at V and 5 bases at J, with 14 bases between the two ends. Germline CDR1 reads LGHDT; CDR2 reads YNNKEL (reference sequence). The CDR3 DNA reads as TGTGCCAGCAGCCAAGGGACAGAGGGGTGGGAGACCCAGTACTTC. It translates to CASSQGTEGWETQYF.

With respect to this clonotype: A single base separates this from a much larger clone, so it may be a read error. Because it lacks the conserved phenylalanine or tryptophan at the end, this CDR3 is likely a read error. The gene calls are TRBV7-2 and TRBJ1-1, with 8 bases identical to TRBD1. Per the germline V gene, CDR1 is SGHTA and CDR2 is FQGNSA. This CDR3 has 13 residues. V gave up 5 bases and J gave up 4 bases; unmatched junction bases: 3. The CDR3 sequence: CASSRQGTTEAFY. The CDR3 DNA sequence: TGTGCCAGCAGCCGACAGGGGACCACTGAAGCTTTCTAT.

This clonotype was seen repeatedly, ten times or more. The rearrangement joins TRBV7-2 to TRBJ1-1; tentative D call: TRBD1 (6 bases). CDR1 and CDR2 from the germline V gene are SGHTA and FQGNSA. V dropped 8 bases and J dropped 0 bases, with 13 bases sitting between them. There are 14 residues in the CDR3. The CDR3 coding sequence is TGTGCCAGCCTTCTCACAGGGATGAACACTGAAGCTTTCTTT. It yields the protein CASLLTGMNTEAFF.

This clonotype came up a few times. The rearrangement links TRBV19 to TRBJ1-6; maybe TRBD1 (6 bases). Germline V gives CDR1 LNHDA, CDR2 SQIVND (reference sequence). The CDR3 is 14 amino acids. Trimming stripped 7 bases from V and 17 bases from J, with 24 bases between. The CDR3 here is CASNLPGLQGQFHF. In DNA, the CDR3 is TGTGCCAGTAACCTTCCAGGGCTACAGGGTCAATTCCACTTT.

With respect to this clonotype: A much larger clone lies a single base off, so this may be a read error. CDR3 in DNA: TGTGCCAGCAGCAGCAACATGAACACTGAAGCTTTCTTT. The encoded protein is CASSSNMNTEAFF. The chain uses TRBV3-1 and TRBJ1-1, with D unclear. The CDR3 has 13 residues. CDR1 is LGHDT and CDR2 is YNNKEL in the germline V gene (reference sequence). Trimming cost V 5 bases and J 0 bases, with 7 bases left between them.

The V call is TRBV3-1, the J call TRBJ2-5, with 8 nucleotides matching TRBD2. V shed 4 bases, J shed 3 bases, and the junction held 4 bases outside the gene matches. Germline-derived CDR1 and CDR2 are LGHDT and YNNKEL (reference sequence). The CDR3 is made up of 14 amino acids. The CDR3 spells CASSLRAGEETQYF. The CDR3 DNA reads as TGTGCCAGCAGCCTTCGAGCGGGGGAAGAGACCCAGTACTTC.

This clonotype was recorded at least ten times. The chain carries TRBV5-1 and TRBJ2-2; D gene unclear. This CDR3 has 15 amino acids. The germline CDR1 and CDR2 sequences are SGHRS and YFSETQ. V dropped 2 bases and J dropped 4 bases, with 12 bases sitting between them. Here the CDR3 DNA reads TGCGCCAGCAGCTTAACGACACCGGGCACCGGGGAGCTGTTTTTT. This gives the protein CASSLTTPGTGELFF.

This clonotype was seen many times. This chain uses TRBV28 with TRBJ2-7, with D maybe TRBD2 (5 bases). Trimming cost V 8 bases and J 5 bases, with 16 bases left between them. The CDR3 is 13 amino acids. CDR1 MDHEN and CDR2 SYDVKM come from the germline V gene. The CDR3 DNA reads TGTGCCAGCCTTGGGGTGAGGGCCCACGAGCAGTACGTC. Its translation is CASLGVRAHEQYV.

The chain carries TRBV5-1 and TRBJ1-1; D is undetermined. The CDR3 is 14 residues long. V lost 1 base and J lost 4, with 11 bases in between. Germline V gene sequence: CDR1 SGHRS, CDR2 YFSETQ. CDR3 sequence reads: CASSLTIRGTEAFF. CDR3 DNA: TGCGCCAGCAGCTTGACAATTCGGGGCACTGAAGCTTTCTTT.

This clonotype was counted a few times. The chain employs TRBV5-6 and TRBJ2-1; 12 bases map to TRBD2. The CDR3 loop spans 19 amino acids. CDR1 is SGHDT and CDR2 is YYEEEE in the germline V gene. V shed 0 bases and J 6 bases; nucleotides not matched to a gene: 13. The CDR3 loop is CASSLGLAGEQFRGNEQFF. The DNA for the CDR3 is TGTGCCAGCAGCTTGGGACTAGCGGGAGAGCAATTCCGGGGCAATGAGCAGTTCTTC.